This passage covers 22 T cell receptor beta chains from one sample sequenced in a study of identical twins. TCRdb re-derived calls from the 5' RACE reads in MiXCR, one entry per CDR3 protein. This table holds about 920,000 distinct CDR3 sequences, 9% to 15% found once. These data were likewise used in another study, on yellow fever vaccine responses in identical twins.

The sample taken for sequencing was PBMCs. The receptor source for this set is a woman aged 18-35 years in good health.

This chain connects TRBV10-3 to TRBJ2-3, with no clear D. V lost 7 bases, J lost 1 base, and 3 bases lay in between. Germline assignment: CDR1 ENHRY and CDR2 SYGVKD. CDR3 length: 11 residues. CDR3 region: CAITGTDTQYF. The CDR3 nucleotides read TGTGCCATCACCGGCACAGATACGCAGTATTTT.

J is TRBJ2-7 and V is TRBV11-2; possibly TRBD2 for D (6 bases). The CDR3 spans 14 residues. Trimming took off 7 bases at V and 2 bases at J, with 15 bases between the two ends. Per the germline V gene, CDR1 is SGHAT and CDR2 is FQNNGV. The CDR3 coding sequence is TGTGCCAGCACAACCGGGACTGGGGCCTACGAGCAGTACTTC. It encodes CASTTGTGAYEQYF.

This chain links TRBV18 with TRBJ2-7; D is possibly TRBD1 (5 bases). Trimming removed 4 bases from V and 6 bases from J, with 10 bases in between. Germline loops: CDR1 KGHSH, CDR2 LQKENI. This CDR3 comprises 12 residues. CDR3 nucleotides: TGTGCCAGCTCACTTCGAAGGGGCGAGCAGTACGTC. Translating gives CASSLRRGEQYV.

This clonotype was seen many times. CDR3 residues: CASSTGTGLRATDTQYF. The CDR3 region has the DNA TGTGCCAGCAGCACCGGGACAGGCCTTCGGGCCACAGATACGCAGTATTTT. The chain links TRBV7-9 to TRBJ2-3; the match to TRBD1 covers 8 bases. Germline V gives CDR1 SEHNR, CDR2 FQNEAQ (reference sequence). The CDR3 is 17 amino acids. V lost 5 bases to trimming and J lost 2 bases; unmatched junction nucleotides: 12. The full variable domain, with the rest looked up from reference TRBV7-9 and TRBJ2-3, is DTGVSQNPRHKITKRGQNVTFRCDPISEHNRLYWYRQTLGQGPEFLTYFQNEAQLEKSRLLSDRFSAERPKGSFSTLEIQRTEQGDSAMYLCASSTGTGLRATDTQYFGPGTRLTVL.

This clonotype has just a few counts. The chain links TRBV9 to TRBJ2-7; D is uncertain. From germline, CDR1 is SGDLS and CDR2 YYNGEE. CDR3 length equals 15 residues. The germline V and J ends were trimmed by 0 bases and 6 bases, with 16 bases remaining between them. CDR3 DNA: TGTGCCAGCAGCGTAGAGCCACGCGTCGAGGCCGAGCAGTACTTC. It codes for CASSVEPRVEAEQYF.

This clonotype was observed a handful of times. This chain joins TRBV5-1 and TRBJ1-2; weak D call: TRBD1 (5 bases). The CDR3 extends over 16 amino acids. Trimming cost V 2 bases and J 8 bases, with 22 bases left between them. Per germline, CDR1 SGHRS and CDR2 YFSETQ. For the CDR3, the DNA is TGCGCCAGCAGCTTTGTGGGACCGATATCCGGTAACGGCTACACCTTC. It codes for CASSFVGPISGNGYTF.

The V and J genes are TRBV6-5 and TRBJ2-4; D perhaps matches TRBD2 (6 bases). The V end was cut by 0 bases, the J end by 0 bases, with 9 bases between. The germline V gene encodes CDR1 MNHEY and CDR2 SVGAGI. The CDR3 totals 16 residues. CDR3 amino acids: CASSYSFGGAKNIQYF. The CDR3 DNA reads TGTGCCAGCAGTTACTCGTTCGGGGGAGCCAAAAACATTCAGTACTTC.

The gene calls are TRBV12-5 and TRBJ2-7; the D gene is possibly TRBD2 (6 bases). V was shortened by 0 bases and J by 2 bases, with 14 bases between the two germline ends. CDR1 is LGHNT, CDR2 FRNRAP, per germline. The CDR3 is 16 residues long. This CDR3 is CASGLVFAGRTYEQYF. The CDR3 bases are TGTGCTAGTGGTTTGGTATTTGCGGGGCGGACCTACGAGCAGTACTTC. Full variable domain (remainder filled in from reference TRBV12-5 and TRBJ2-7): DARVTQTPRHKVTEMGQEVTMRCQPILGHNTVFWYRQTMMQGLELLAYFRNRAPLDDSGMPKDRFSAEMPDATLATLKIQPSEPRDSAVYFCASGLVFAGRTYEQYFGPGTRLTVT.

This clonotype was found a few times. The chain combines TRBV11-3 with TRBJ1-2, with 7 bases aligning to TRBD1. The V gene's germline CDR1 is SGHNT and CDR2 YENEEA. The V gene end was trimmed by 5 bases and the J gene end by 4 bases; junction bases not matched to a gene: 7. CDR3 size: 14 residues. The CDR3 here is CASSPGDSLYGYTF. The CDR3 DNA reads TGTGCCAGCAGCCCCGGGGACAGCCTCTATGGCTACACCTTC.

This clonotype was counted a few times. The chain employs TRBV12-5 and TRBJ2-3; TRBD1 agrees at 7 bases. Germline V CDR1 and CDR2: LGHNT, FRNRAP. After removal of 6 bases from V and 2 bases from J, the junction contained 5 bases not matched to a gene. The CDR3 is 14 residues long. CDR3 bases: TGTGCTAGTGGCCGGGGACAGCCCACAGATACGCAGTATTTT. This encodes CASGRGQPTDTQYF.

The chain has TRBV2 and TRBJ2-1; D may be TRBD2 (6 bases). The germline V gene encodes CDR1 SNHLY and CDR2 FYNNEI. Trimming left V 2 bases short and J 12 bases short, with 20 bases between. This CDR3 region has 15 residues. CDR3 coding DNA: TGTGCCAGCAGTGAACTATCGGGAGCGGGTTTGGGGCAGTTCTTC. This sequence encodes CASSELSGAGLGQFF.

The CDR3 nucleotides read TGCGCCAGCAGCCCAACCGGGACTAGCGGCTCCCTCGAGCAGTACTTC. Translated: CASSPTGTSGSLEQYF. This chain joins TRBV5-1 and TRBJ2-7; 11 bases agree with TRBD2. The length of the CDR3 is 16 residues. Trimming took 4 bases from V and 6 from J; bases not matched to a gene: 12. Germline assignment: CDR1 SGHRS and CDR2 YFSETQ.

The rearrangement joins TRBV20-1 to TRBJ2-7; TRBD1 is a possible D gene (5 bases). V dropped 4 bases and J dropped 1 base, with 8 bases sitting between them. Germline lookup yields CDR1 DFQATT and CDR2 SNEGSKA (reference sequence). The CDR3 is made up of 12 amino acids. This chain's CDR3 is CSANGQSYEQYV. CDR3 nucleotide sequence: TGCAGTGCTAACGGACAATCCTACGAGCAGTACGTC.

A few counts support this clonotype. The chain is built from TRBV6-6 and TRBJ2-1; TRBD2 is a possible D gene (7 bases). The CDR3 totals 13 residues. V was shortened by 8 bases and J by 9 bases, with 17 bases between the two germline ends. Per the germline V gene, CDR1 is MNHNY and CDR2 is SVGAGI (reference sequence). This CDR3 reads CASLKGGVSEQFF. CDR3 coding DNA: TGTGCCAGCCTTAAAGGGGGGGTGAGTGAGCAGTTCTTC.

The V gene is TRBV6-1, the J gene TRBJ1-2; a possible D gene is TRBD1 (5 bases). The V gene's germline CDR1 is MNHNS and CDR2 SASEGT. CDR3 size: 11 residues. CDR3 DNA: TGTGCGAGGCAGGGAAACTATGGCTACACCTTC. Its translation is CARQGNYGYTF.

V gene TRBV12-3 or TRBV12-4 combines with J gene TRBJ2-1, with 9 bases aligning to TRBD1. V dropped 4 bases and J dropped 15; count of bases not matched to a gene: 7. The CDR3 has 12 amino acids. The CDR3 reads CASSSSQGAPFF. The CDR3 bases are TGTGCCAGCAGTTCGTCACAGGGGGCTCCGTTCTTC.

At least ten counts were recorded for this clonotype. The genes are TRBV3-1 and TRBJ2-3; tentatively, D is TRBD2 (6 bases). Germline V gene lookup returns CDR1 LGHDT and CDR2 YNNKEL (reference sequence). V lost 0 bases and J lost 4, with 14 bases in between. The CDR3 is made up of 16 amino acids. CDR3 sequence: CASSQELGGSADTQYF. In DNA form, the CDR3 reads TGTGCCAGCAGCCAAGAGCTGGGGGGTTCCGCAGATACGCAGTATTTT.

In its sample, this clonotype was seen many times. This sequence joins TRBV24-1 and TRBJ2-7; no clear D gene. Trimming shortened V by 3 bases and J by 0 bases, and 14 bases separated the two germline ends. This CDR3 spans 16 amino acids. Per germline, CDR1 KGHDR and CDR2 SFDVKD. The CDR3 sequence is CATSDPPAGRSYEQYF. The CDR3 DNA is TGTGCCACCAGTGATCCCCCCGCAGGCCGCTCCTACGAGCAGTACTTC.

The chain has TRBV10-2 and TRBJ2-7; the D call may be TRBD1 or TRBD2 (5 bases each). CDR3 length equals 15 residues. CDR1 is WSHSY and CDR2 is SAAADI in the germline V gene. Trimming removed 7 bases at V and 8 bases at J, with 24 bases between. For the CDR3, the DNA is TGCGCCAGCAAAGGGGACCCACCCGATCCTACGAAGCAGTACTTC. Protein sequence: CASKGDPPDPTKQYF.

The chain uses TRBV20-1 and TRBJ2-3, with 16 bases identical to TRBD2. Per germline, CDR1 DFQATT and CDR2 SNEGSKA (reference sequence). The CDR3 runs to 17 residues. The V gene end was trimmed by 2 bases and the J gene end by 4 bases; junction bases not matched to a gene: 6. CDR3 loop: CSARLGLAGGPPDTQYF. CDR3 DNA sequence: TGCAGTGCTAGACTGGGACTAGCGGGGGGGCCGCCAGATACGCAGTATTTT.

This chain connects TRBV2 to TRBJ2-5, with TRBD2 matching 8 bases. Per the germline V gene, CDR1 is SNHLY and CDR2 is FYNNEI. J lost 2 bases, V lost 9 bases, and 2 bases had no gene match. The CDR3 totals 12 residues. The CDR3 DNA reads TGTGCCAGTGGGACTAGGCAAGAGACCCAGTACTTC. It yields the protein CASGTRQETQYF.

V gene TRBV10-3 combines with J gene TRBJ2-7; 10 bases align to TRBD2. The CDR3 runs 15 residues. Germline CDR1 reads ENHRY; CDR2 reads SYGVKD. After removal of 7 bases from V and 1 base from J, the junction contained 7 bases not matched to a gene. In nucleotides, the CDR3 is TGTGCCATCAAACCAGCTAGCGGGAGTTCCTACGAGCAGTACTTC. Translation gives CAIKPASGSSYEQYF.